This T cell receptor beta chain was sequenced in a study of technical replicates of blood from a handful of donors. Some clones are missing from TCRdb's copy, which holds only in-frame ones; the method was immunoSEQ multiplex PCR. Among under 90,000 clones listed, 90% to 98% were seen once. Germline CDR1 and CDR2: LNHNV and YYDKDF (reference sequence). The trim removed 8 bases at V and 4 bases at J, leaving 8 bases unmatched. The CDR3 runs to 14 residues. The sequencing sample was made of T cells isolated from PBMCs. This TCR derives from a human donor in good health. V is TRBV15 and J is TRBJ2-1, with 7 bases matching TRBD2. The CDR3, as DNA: TGTGCCACCTCCCCCGGGACTAATTACAATGAGCAGTTCTTC. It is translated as CATSPGTNYNEQFF.